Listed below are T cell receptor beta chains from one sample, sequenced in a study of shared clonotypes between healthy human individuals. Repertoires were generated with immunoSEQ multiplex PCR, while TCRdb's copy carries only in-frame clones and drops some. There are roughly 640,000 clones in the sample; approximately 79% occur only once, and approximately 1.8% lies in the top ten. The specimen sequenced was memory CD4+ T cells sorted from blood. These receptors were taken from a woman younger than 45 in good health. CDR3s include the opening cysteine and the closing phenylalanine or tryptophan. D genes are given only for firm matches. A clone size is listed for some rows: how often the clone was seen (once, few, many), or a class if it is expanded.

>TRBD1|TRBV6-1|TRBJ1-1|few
TGTGCCAGCAGCCTCACAGGGGGCCAGAACACTGAAGCTTTCTTT
CASSLTGGQNTEAFF
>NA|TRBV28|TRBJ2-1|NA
TGTGCCAGCAGTGCAGGGGGAGGGGGCTACAATGAGCAGTTCTTC
CASSAGGGGYNEQFF
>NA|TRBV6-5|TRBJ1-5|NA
TGTGCCAGCAGTTCCGGGACCGACTCTCAGCCCCAGCATTTT
CASSSGTDSQPQHF
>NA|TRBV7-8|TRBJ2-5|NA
TGTGCCAGCAGCTTCCGGACAGCGCGACCTTTACGCTACTTC
CASSFRTARPLRYF
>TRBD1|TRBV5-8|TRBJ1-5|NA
TGTGCCAGCAGCTTGGGGACACAGGGGACAAATCAGCCCCAGCATTTT
CASSLGTQGTNQPQHF
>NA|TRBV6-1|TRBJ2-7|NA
TGTGCCAGCAGTGGAGTACGGCTAGGATACGAGCAGTACTTC
CASSGVRLGYEQYF
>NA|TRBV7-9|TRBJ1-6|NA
TGTGCCAGCAGCCCCTTGACTGACTCACCCCTCCACTTT
CASSPLTDSPLHF
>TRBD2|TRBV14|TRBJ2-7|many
TGTGCCAGCAGCCTAAGCGGGAGGGCCTCCTACGAGCAGTACTTC
CASSLSGRASYEQYF
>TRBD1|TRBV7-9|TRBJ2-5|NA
TGTGCCAGCAGCTTAGATCGGGGACAGGGCCAAGAGACCCAGTACTTC
CASSLDRGQGQETQYF
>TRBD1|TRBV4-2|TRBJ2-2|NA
TGTGCCAGCAGCCAGGGGGACAGGAACACCGGGGAGCTGTTTTTT
CASSQGDRNTGELFF
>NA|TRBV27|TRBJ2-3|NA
TGTGCCAGCAGTTTATCGAACGCGCTCCCAGGAGATACGCAGTATTTT
CASSLSNALPGDTQYF
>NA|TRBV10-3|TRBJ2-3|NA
TGTGCCATCAAGGAGGGGTCTGGCACAGATACGCAGTATTTT
CAIKEGSGTDTQYF
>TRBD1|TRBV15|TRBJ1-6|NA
TGTGCCACCAGCAGAGAGCGGACAGGGGGTGGTTCACCCCTCCACTTT
CATSRERTGGGSPLHF
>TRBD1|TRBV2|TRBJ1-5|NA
TGTGCCAGCAGTGAACTGGGACAGGCCACTGATGGCAATCAGCCCCAGCATTTT
CASSELGQATDGNQPQHF
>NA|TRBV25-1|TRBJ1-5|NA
TGTGCCAGCAGTGTTGGGGGGACCTTAGGCAATCAGCCCCAGCATTTT
CASSVGGTLGNQPQHF
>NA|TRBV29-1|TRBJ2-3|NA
TGCAGCGAACGAAGCACAGATACGCAGTATTTT
CSERSTDTQYF
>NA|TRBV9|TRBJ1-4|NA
TGTGCCAGCAGCTTGCAGACAGGAGATAATGAAAAACTGTTTTTT
CASSLQTGDNEKLFF
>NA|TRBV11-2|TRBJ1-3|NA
TGTGCCAGCAGCTTAGCTCGGGTATCTGGAAACACCATATATTTT
CASSLARVSGNTIYF
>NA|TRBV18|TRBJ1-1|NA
TGTGCCAGCTCACCGACGGACGGGGTTTCTGAAGCTTTCTTT
CASSPTDGVSEAFF
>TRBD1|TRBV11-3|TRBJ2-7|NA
TGTGCCAGCAGCTTACTCGGGACAGGGGTCTACGAGCAGTACTTC
CASSLLGTGVYEQYF
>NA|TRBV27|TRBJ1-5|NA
TGTGCCAGCAGTTTGGCAGGCGGTCAGCCCCAGCATTTT
CASSLAGGQPQHF
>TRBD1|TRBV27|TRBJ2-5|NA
TGTGCCAGCAGACTTCAGACAGGGTGGGAGACCCAGTACTTC
CASRLQTGWETQYF
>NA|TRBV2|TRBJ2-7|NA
TGTGCCAGCAGAGACCGACAGAGCTCCTACGAGCAGTACTTC
CASRDRQSSYEQYF
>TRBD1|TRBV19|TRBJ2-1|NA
TGTGCCAGCTCCGGGACAGGGATGACAAATGAGCAGTTCTTC
CASSGTGMTNEQFF
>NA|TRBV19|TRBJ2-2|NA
TGTGCCAGCGGGGCCGGATTTTTGGGTACCGGGGAGCTGTTTTTT
CASGAGFLGTGELFF
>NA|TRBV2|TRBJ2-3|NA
TGTGCCAGCAGTGAAATGAGGGGAAGTGTCAGAGATACGCAGTATTTT
CASSEMRGSVRDTQYF
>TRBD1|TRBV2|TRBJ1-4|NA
TGTGCCAGCTGCCGGGACAGGTCCGAAAAACTGTTTTTT
CASCRDRSEKLFF
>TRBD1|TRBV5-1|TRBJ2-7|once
TGCGCCAGCAGCGTCCGGGACAGGGGCTACGAGCAGTACTTC
CASSVRDRGYEQYF
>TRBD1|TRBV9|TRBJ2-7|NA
TGTGCCAGCAGCGTAGACGGACAGGGGGTCTACGAGCAGTACTTC
CASSVDGQGVYEQYF
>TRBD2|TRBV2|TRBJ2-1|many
TGTGCCAGCAGTGCTACTAGCGGGAGTGGCGATGAGCAGTTCTTC
CASSATSGSGDEQFF
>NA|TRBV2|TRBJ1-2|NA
TGTGCCAGCAGGGATCGAACAGCGTCTGACTATGGCTACACCTTC
CASRDRTASDYGYTF
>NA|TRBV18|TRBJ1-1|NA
TGTGCCAGCTCACCCCGAGAGCAGAACACTGAAGCTTTCTTT
CASSPREQNTEAFF
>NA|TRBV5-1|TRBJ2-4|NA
TGCGCCAGCAGCCCTGGCTGGGGGATGGAGGAAAACATTCAGTACTTC
CASSPGWGMEENIQYF
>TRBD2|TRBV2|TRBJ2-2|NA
TGTGCCAGCAGGAGACTAGCGGGGGCGAACACCGGGGAGCTGTTTTTT
CASRRLAGANTGELFF
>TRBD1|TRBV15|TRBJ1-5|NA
TGTGCCACCAGCAGGACAGGGAGGAATCAGCCCCAGCATTTT
CATSRTGRNQPQHF
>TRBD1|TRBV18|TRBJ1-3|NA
TGTGCCAGCTCACAACAGGGGACGGGAAACACCATATATTTT
CASSQQGTGNTIYF
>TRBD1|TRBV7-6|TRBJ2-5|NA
TGTGCCAGCAGCTCAGCGACAGGGGGCCGGCAAGAGACCCAGTACTTC
CASSSATGGRQETQYF
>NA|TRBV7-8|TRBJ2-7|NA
TGTGCCAGCAGCTTACGGGTTAGCTCCTACGAGCAGTACTTC
CASSLRVSSYEQYF
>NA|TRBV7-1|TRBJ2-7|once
TGTGCCAGCAGCTTCCCCCCGGGGCCCGAGCAGTACTTC
CASSFPPGPEQYF
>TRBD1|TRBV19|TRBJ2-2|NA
TGTGCCAGTAGTAGGGGGACAGGGCCGACCGGGGAGCTGTTTTTT
CASSRGTGPTGELFF
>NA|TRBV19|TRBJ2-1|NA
TGTGCCAGTAGTAAAAACAGGGTGAATGAGCAGTTCTTC
CASSKNRVNEQFF
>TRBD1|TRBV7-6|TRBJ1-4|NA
TGTGCCAGCAGCCCGACAGGGAGTATTGAAAAACTGTTTTTT
CASSPTGSIEKLFF
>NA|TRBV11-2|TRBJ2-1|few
TGTGCCAGCGCGTTGGGGGGCAGCTCCTACAATGAGCAGTTCTTC
CASALGGSSYNEQFF
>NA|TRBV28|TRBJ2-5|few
TGTGCCAGCAGTCCTCGGCGGGGCAAGGGACAAGAGACCCAGTACTTC
CASSPRRGKGQETQYF
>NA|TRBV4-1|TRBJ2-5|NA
TGCGCCAGCAGCAGGGGTGCCGACACAAACCAAGAGACCCAGTACTTC
CASSRGADTNQETQYF
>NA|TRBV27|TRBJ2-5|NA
TGTGCCAGCAGCTCGGGGCGACTGCCTGGGGAGACCCAGTACTTC
CASSSGRLPGETQYF
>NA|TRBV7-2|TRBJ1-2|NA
TGTGCCAGCAGCTTAGCGCAGGGAATGGGTGGCTACACCTTC
CASSLAQGMGGYTF
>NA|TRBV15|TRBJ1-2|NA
TGTGCCACCAGCAGAGATCGGAGAGGCTACACCTTC
CATSRDRRGYTF
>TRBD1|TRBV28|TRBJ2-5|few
TGTGCCAGCAGTCCCCAGGGACAGGCAAGAGCTCATGAGACCCAGTACTTC
CASSPQGQARAHETQYF
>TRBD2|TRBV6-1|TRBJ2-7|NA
TGTGCCAGCAGCACGACTAGCGGCTTCTCCTACGAGCAGTACTTC
CASSTTSGFSYEQYF
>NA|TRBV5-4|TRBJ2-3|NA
TGTGCCAGCAGCTTGGGGGCCACAGATACGCAGTATTTT
CASSLGATDTQYF
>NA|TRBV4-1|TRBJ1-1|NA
TGCGCCAGCAGCCGGGGGGGCGGGAACACTGAAGCTTTCTTT
CASSRGGGNTEAFF